This T cell receptor (beta chain) was recorded in a study of OX40 agonist ivuxolimab in advanced cancers. Whole-study context: Each patient was given ivuxolimab into a vein every 2 weeks, at 0.01 to 10 mg/kg.

CDR3 length equals 14 residues. Trimming took 3 bases from V and 1 from J; bases not matched to a gene: 0. In germline, CDR1 is SEHNR, CDR2 FQNEAQ (reference sequence). Clones were read by immunoSEQ multiplex PCR, and TCRdb kept only the in-frame ones, dropping some. The data show 60,000 to 80,000 clones, approximately 80% seen once. The sample was CD4+ or CD8+ T cells sorted from blood, taken in a trial of the OX40 agonist ivuxolimab. This rearrangement joins TRBV7-9 to TRBJ2-3; TRBD1 aligns across 8 bases. This TCR came from an adult with an advanced solid tumor such as melanoma, head and neck, liver or kidney cancer. Here the CDR3 DNA reads TGTGCCAGCAGCTTGACAGGGGGCACAGATACGCAGTATTTT. Translated: CASSLTGGTDTQYF.